This TCR beta chain was obtained from a study of blood T cell repertoires in COVID-19. In the study overall: Whether acute or convalescent, the COVID-19 samples came from the United States, Italy and Spain.

The length of the CDR3 is 15 residues. The V gene end was trimmed by 4 bases and the J gene end by 9 bases; junction bases not matched to a gene: 6. Germline loops: CDR1 SGHNT, CDR2 YYREEE (reference sequence). Study processing details: Amplification of reference gene primers was used by the study to estimate nucleated cell counts. Sequencing was performed with immunoSEQ multiplex PCR; in TCRdb, only in-frame clones are kept and a portion is missing. The V and J calls and clone size come from that table; D and trimming were worked out from the DNA. Of roughly 300,000 clones detected, just over 85% appear once; the ten largest clones hold about 4.2%. Participants' own reports of clinical history determined their cohort assignment. This clone has a single count.

V gene TRBV5-4 combines with J gene TRBJ2-1; 14 bases are shared with TRBD2. The sequenced material came from PBMCs or T cells enriched from blood (not recorded which). The receptor's source is a woman in her 40s with acute COVID-19. DNA of the CDR3: TGTGCCAGCAGCGTGACTAGCGGGGGGGCAGGTGAGCAGTTCTTC. Translating it yields CASSVTSGGAGEQFF.